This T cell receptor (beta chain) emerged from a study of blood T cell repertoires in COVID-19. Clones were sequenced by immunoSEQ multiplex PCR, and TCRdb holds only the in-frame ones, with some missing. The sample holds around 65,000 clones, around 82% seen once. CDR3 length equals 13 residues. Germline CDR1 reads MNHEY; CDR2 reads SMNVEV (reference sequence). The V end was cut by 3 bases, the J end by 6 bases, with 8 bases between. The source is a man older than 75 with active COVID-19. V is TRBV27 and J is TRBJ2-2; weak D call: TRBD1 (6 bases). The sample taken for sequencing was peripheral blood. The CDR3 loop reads CASSLSGAGELFF. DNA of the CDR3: TGTGCCAGCAGTTTGTCAGGGGCCGGGGAGCTGTTTTTT.